The entry that follows covers one T cell receptor (beta chain) sequence. These data come from a study of T cell clones after liver transplantation. V lost 2 bases, J lost 0 bases, and 8 bases lay in between. The CDR3 contains 14 residues. Germline assignment: CDR1 MNHEY and CDR2 SVGAGI. Here immunoSEQ multiplex PCR was the method, and the copy in TCRdb shows in-frame clones only, minus some. This sample carries about 80,000 clones, roughly 80% of them seen once, and the ten largest clones take 0.47%. The clonotype comes from a human patient who received a liver transplant. The graft donor may be the source of some T cells. This chain connects TRBV6-5 to TRBJ2-7; no clear D gene. Sequenced material: CD4+ T cells from blood, taken 45 to 46 months after liver transplant. CDR3 loop: CASSYRRRSYEQYF. CDR3 nucleotides: TGTGCCAGCAGTTACCGGCGACGCTCCTACGAGCAGTACTTC.